This TCR beta chain comes out of a study of vaccination and CD4 T cells after COVID-19. Across the whole study: Sampling post-COVID took place a median around 100 days after diagnosis (range 35 to 161). The authors used overlapping spike peptides from SARS-CoV-2, HCoV-NL63, HCoV-OC43 and HCoV-229E to stimulate cells.

Treatment of the sample: roughly 10-day PBMC culture with coronavirus spike peptide pools or control peptides (ViraFEST assay). IL-2 at about 9.1 IU/ml and peptide pools at 9 to 10 ug/ml were added to PBMCs cultured at around 2 million per well. CDR1 is DFQATT, CDR2 SNEGSKA, per germline (reference sequence). The CDR3 extends over 15 amino acids. V was cut by 4 bases and J by 3 bases, with 13 bases left in between. This clonotype was counted only a few times. The antigen is undetermined. The assay that was used to sequence DNA from cultured CD4+ T cells was the Oncomine TCR Beta short-read assay. TCRdb re-derived calls from the PCR reads in MiXCR, one entry per CDR3 protein. The table lists more than 20,000 distinct CDR3 sequences, 70% of them singletons.

V and J are TRBV20-1 and TRBJ1-6, with D possibly being TRBD1 (6 bases). The receptor's source is a human donor who had recovered from COVID-19. Sequencing was carried out using CD4+ T cells from blood, cultured in vitro. CDR3 residues: CSAKDRRGYNSPLHF. DNA of the CDR3: TGCAGTGCTAAAGACAGGAGAGGCTATAATTCACCCCTCCACTTT.